The rows below give T cell receptor beta chains drawn from one sample of a study of T cell responses to AZD1222 COVID-19 vaccine. Profiled with immunoSEQ multiplex PCR; TCRdb holds only in-frame clones, not every one. This sample yields about 140,000 clones, of which roughly 93% are seen a single time; around 12% belongs to the top ten. The sequences come from peripheral blood, collected after recovery from COVID-19. These receptors were obtained from an adult who had recovered from COVID-19. The CDR3 runs from the conserved cysteine through the conserved F or W. The order of the fields is V gene, J gene, D gene, clone size, CDR3 protein, CDR3 DNA. The D gene is left open where the match is weak. Expanded clones get a size class; other rows say once, few or many, or leave the size out.

TRBV27	TRBJ2-7	NA	NA	CASSSLAGPWEQYF	TGTGCCAGCAGTTCCCTCGCAGGGCCTTGGGAGCAGTACTTC
TRBV7-6	TRBJ2-1	TRBD2	NA	CASSLIPIQTSGSIHNEQFF	TGTGCCAGCAGCTTAATCCCAATTCAGACTAGCGGGAGTATCCACAATGAGCAGTTCTTC
TRBV9	TRBJ1-4	TRBD1	NA	CASSVAPLRQGVDEKLFF	TGTGCCAGCAGCGTAGCCCCCTTACGACAGGGCGTAGATGAAAAACTGTTTTTT
TRBV4-1	TRBJ1-2	TRBD1	once	CASSQVPEGTGGYGYTF	TGCGCCAGCAGCCAAGTACCGGAGGGGACAGGGGGTTATGGCTACACCTTC
TRBV27	TRBJ2-7	NA	NA	CASSLSSGKGSEQYF	TGTGCCAGCAGTTTATCGTCGGGGAAAGGCTCCGAGCAGTACTTC
TRBV28	TRBJ1-1	TRBD1	NA	CASSRQGTMNTEAFF	TGTGCCAGCAGCCGACAGGGCACTATGAACACTGAAGCTTTCTTT
TRBV19	TRBJ1-5	TRBD1	NA	CASSMPRTGGNQPQHF	TGTGCCAGTAGTATGCCCCGGACAGGGGGCAATCAGCCCCAGCATTTT
TRBV19	TRBJ1-5	NA	NA	CASSIRDFFSNQPQHF	TGTGCCAGTAGTATAAGGGACTTTTTTAGCAATCAGCCCCAGCATTTT
TRBV7-7	TRBJ2-5	NA	NA	CASSRSPGVQETQYF	TGTGCTAGCAGCCGATCACCGGGGGTCCAAGAGACCCAGTACTTC
TRBV28	TRBJ1-5	NA	NA	CASSQQGAQPQHF	TGTGCCAGCAGTCAACAGGGAGCCCAGCCCCAGCATTTT
TRBV19	TRBJ2-2	NA	NA	CASSPQARGTGELFF	TGTGCCAGTTCCCCCCAAGCTCGGGGCACCGGGGAGCTGTTTTTT
TRBV18	TRBJ2-7	NA	once	CASSPPGRDEQYF	TGTGCCAGCTCACCACCGGGACGGGACGAGCAGTACTTC
TRBV6-2/TRBV6-3	TRBJ2-1	TRBD2	NA	CASSYSWGGGRAYNEQFF	TGTGCCAGCAGTTACTCGTGGGGTGGCGGGAGGGCCTACAATGAGCAGTTCTTC
TRBV10-3	TRBJ2-3	TRBD2	NA	CAISNQESLAGDTQYF	TGTGCCATCAGTAACCAAGAGTCCCTAGCGGGAGATACGCAGTATTTT
TRBV6-2/TRBV6-3	TRBJ2-7	TRBD2	NA	CASSYGGGGPYEQYF	TGTGCCAGCAGTTACGGCGGGGGGGGCCCATACGAGCAGTACTTC
TRBV5-6	TRBJ1-2	NA	NA	CASSLARNGYTF	TGTGCCAGCAGCTTGGCCCGGAATGGCTACACCTTC
TRBV2	TRBJ1-1	NA	NA	CASRAQGSTEAFF	TGTGCCAGCAGAGCACAGGGATCCACTGAAGCTTTCTTT
TRBV11-2	TRBJ2-7	NA	NA	CASSLEAAPAGEQYF	TGTGCCAGCAGCTTAGAGGCGGCCCCGGCGGGGGAGCAGTACTTC
TRBV28	TRBJ2-1	NA	NA	CASSKDPRSSYNEQFF	TGTGCCAGCAGTAAAGACCCGCGTAGCTCCTACAATGAGCAGTTCTTC
TRBV2	TRBJ2-1	NA	NA	CASSLVEWGANEQFF	TGTGCCAGCAGTTTAGTGGAATGGGGTGCGAATGAGCAGTTCTTC
TRBV4-1	TRBJ2-1	TRBD1	NA	CASSPLPTGGIYNEQFF	TGCGCCAGCAGCCCCCTCCCGACAGGGGGCATCTACAATGAGCAGTTCTTC
TRBV11-1	TRBJ2-1	TRBD2	NA	CASSLELAGGNEQFF	TGTGCCAGCAGCTTAGAGCTAGCGGGAGGGAATGAGCAGTTCTTC
TRBV28	TRBJ1-2	NA	NA	CAAATKSGGPVYGYTF	TGTGCCGCTGCAACGAAATCGGGCGGTCCGGTCTATGGCTACACCTTC
TRBV27	TRBJ1-1	NA	NA	CASSPGTSKGTEAFF	TGTGCCAGCAGTCCTGGGACATCCAAGGGAACTGAAGCTTTCTTT
TRBV29-1	TRBJ2-7	NA	NA	CSVVEGVAEQYF	TGCAGCGTTGTCGAGGGAGTCGCCGAGCAGTACTTC
TRBV6-5	TRBJ1-1	NA	NA	CASSQGLFTEAFF	TGTGCCAGCAGTCAGGGCCTTTTCACTGAAGCTTTCTTT
TRBV7-8	TRBJ2-7	TRBD2	NA	CASSLVASGIRTEQYF	TGTGCCAGCAGCTTAGTGGCTAGCGGGATAAGGACCGAGCAGTACTTC
TRBV18	TRBJ2-7	NA	NA	CASSQNRPSSSYEQYF	TGTGCCAGCTCACAAAACAGGCCCTCGAGCTCCTACGAGCAGTACTTC
TRBV28	TRBJ2-7	NA	few	CASGWGASYEQYF	TGTGCCAGTGGGTGGGGGGCGTCCTACGAGCAGTACTTC
TRBV4-1	TRBJ2-7	TRBD1	NA	CASSQRDGTEEYEQYF	TGCGCCAGCAGCCAACGGGACGGGACAGAAGAATACGAGCAGTACTTC
TRBV6-5	TRBJ1-6	NA	NA	CASSYEGNSPLHF	TGTGCCAGCAGTTACGAGGGGAATTCACCCCTCCACTTT
TRBV28	TRBJ2-1	TRBD2	NA	CASSFGREVGNEQFF	TGTGCCAGCAGTTTCGGGCGGGAGGTTGGCAATGAGCAGTTCTTC
TRBV18	TRBJ2-1	NA	NA	CASSLRVRNEQFF	TGTGCCAGCTCACTCCGGGTTAGGAATGAGCAGTTCTTC
TRBV5-1	TRBJ2-2	NA	NA	CASSLSWGTGELFF	TGCGCCAGCAGCCTTAGCTGGGGCACCGGGGAGCTGTTTTTT
TRBV27	TRBJ1-1	NA	NA	CASSLGGGPVTEAFF	TGTGCCAGCAGTTTAGGGGGGGGCCCGGTGACTGAAGCTTTCTTT
TRBV4-1	TRBJ1-5	NA	NA	CASSPRSYSNQPQHF	TGCGCCAGCAGCCCCCGGTCCTATAGCAATCAGCCCCAGCATTTT
TRBV28	TRBJ2-3	NA	NA	CASTRGADTQYF	TGTGCCAGCACTCGTGGGGCAGATACGCAGTATTTT
TRBV6-1	TRBJ1-5	NA	NA	CASSAVPGQSNQPQHF	TGTGCCAGCAGTGCTGTCCCAGGGCAAAGCAATCAGCCCCAGCATTTT
TRBV29-1	TRBJ2-5	NA	NA	CSVEVAGPEGYF	TGCAGCGTTGAAGTCGCGGGGCCCGAGGGGTACTTC
TRBV29-1	TRBJ1-2	NA	NA	CSVERSSYGYTF	TGCAGCGTTGAAAGGTCTTCCTATGGCTACACCTTC
TRBV20-1	TRBJ1-5	NA	NA	CSASEAARGNQPQHF	TGCAGTGCTAGTGAGGCCGCCCGAGGCAATCAGCCCCAGCATTTT
TRBV11-2	TRBJ2-5	TRBD2	NA	CASSSGLAGPQETQYF	TGTGCCAGCAGCTCGGGACTAGCGGGCCCTCAAGAGACCCAGTACTTC
TRBV28	TRBJ1-1	NA	NA	CASSGADAARRDTEAFF	TGTGCCAGCAGCGGAGCCGACGCCGCCCGTAGGGACACTGAAGCTTTCTTT
TRBV9	TRBJ1-1	NA	few	CASSVMNTEAFF	TGTGCCAGCAGCGTGATGAACACTGAAGCTTTCTTT
TRBV19	TRBJ2-1	NA	NA	CASRSQRKGGPYNEQFF	TGTGCCAGTCGCTCTCAGAGGAAGGGCGGGCCATACAATGAGCAGTTCTTC